These T cell receptor beta chains were read from a single sample in a study of radiation and T cells in renal cell carcinoma. Libraries were prepared by immunoSEQ multiplex PCR; TCRdb keeps only in-frame clonotypes and omits some of them. The profile shows 150,000 to 180,000 clones, approximately 88% of them singletons. The sequences come from blood, collected from a patient whose treatment included radiotherapy and nephrectomy. These receptors were collected from a woman aged 45-59 years with renal cell carcinoma. Each CDR3 is given with its conserved first and last residue. D genes are given only for firm matches. Size values are once, few and many counts, or a class for expanded clones, and some rows have none.

>TRBJ2-3|-|once|TRBV7-2
TGTGCCAGCAGTCCTTCCACAGATACGCAGTATTTT
CASSPSTDTQYF
>TRBJ2-3|TRBD2|-|TRBV5-4
TGTGCCAGCAGCTTGGGACTAGCGGGGGGCACAGATACGCAGTATTTT
CASSLGLAGGTDTQYF
>TRBJ2-2|-|-|TRBV29-1
TGCAGCGTTGATAGTGGAGCGCCCGGGGAGCTGTTTTTT
CSVDSGAPGELFF
>TRBJ1-1|-|-|TRBV6-1
TGTGCCAGCAGTGAATGGGGCTTACAGGGTAGGGGCACTGAAGCTTTCTTT
CASSEWGLQGRGTEAFF
>TRBJ2-3|-|-|TRBV19
TGTGCCAGTAGTATAGGTGGGGGCCAAGATACGCAGTATTTT
CASSIGGGQDTQYF
>TRBJ1-5|TRBD1|once|TRBV5-6
TGTGCCAGCAGCTCGACAGGGCGCCAGCAGGGCAATCAGCCCCAGCATTTT
CASSSTGRQQGNQPQHF
>TRBJ2-7|-|-|TRBV9
TGTGCCAGCAGCGTTTTGGGGCTCCACGGATACGAGCAGTACTTC
CASSVLGLHGYEQYF
>TRBJ2-1|TRBD2|-|TRBV5-5
TGTGCCAGCAGCTTGGTAGGACTAGCGGGGGTACAGCAGTTCTTC
CASSLVGLAGVQQFF
>TRBJ1-4|-|-|TRBV7-9
TGTGCCAGCAGCTTAGGCAGCGTCAATGAAAAACTGTTTTTT
CASSLGSVNEKLFF
>TRBJ1-2|-|-|TRBV20-1
TGCAGTGCAGGGGCCGGGAGGTCAATAACCTTC
CSAGAGRSITF
>TRBJ1-1|TRBD1|-|TRBV6-1
TGTGCCACACTCCGGGACAGGGATGTCTACACTGAAGCTTTCTTT
CATLRDRDVYTEAFF
>TRBJ2-1|TRBD2|-|TRBV7-6
TGTGCCAGCACCCCGGGACTAGCGGGGTCCGCCTACAATGAGCAGTTCTTC
CASTPGLAGSAYNEQFF
>TRBJ1-6|-|-|TRBV7-2
TGTGCCAGCAGCTTAGAAGGGAGCTCCTATAATTCACCCCTCCACTTT
CASSLEGSSYNSPLHF
>TRBJ1-6|-|-|TRBV7-9
TGTGCCAGCAGCTTAGATTGGGCCTATAATTCACCCCTCCACTTT
CASSLDWAYNSPLHF
>TRBJ1-2|-|-|TRBV5-6
TGTGCCAGCAGCTTGGCCCCCCCGTATGGCTACACCTTC
CASSLAPPYGYTF
>TRBJ1-2|-|-|TRBV19
TGTGCCAGTAGTATGCTCGTCTATGGCTACACCTTC
CASSMLVYGYTF
>TRBJ2-7|-|-|TRBV7-8
TGTGCCAGCAGCTTAGCCCTGGCTGGAGCGCAGTACTTC
CASSLALAGAQYF
>TRBJ1-2|-|-|TRBV5-1
TGTGCCAGCAGCTTAGACTGGGCCTATGGCTACACCTTC
CASSLDWAYGYTF
>TRBJ2-7|-|-|TRBV18
TGTGCCAGCTCACCACTAGCCGACGAGCAGTACTTC
CASSPLADEQYF
>TRBJ2-6|TRBD1|-|TRBV4-1
TGCGCCAGCAGCGCCCGGACAGGGTCTGGGGCCAACGTCCTGACTTTC
CASSARTGSGANVLTF
>TRBJ2-3|TRBD2|-|TRBV9
TGTGCCAGCAGCCTGGGGGGGTTAAGAGATACGCAGTATTTT
CASSLGGLRDTQYF
>TRBJ2-3|TRBD2|once|TRBV5-1
TGCGCCAGCAGCCCATGGACAGCGGGGGGTACTACAGATACGCAGTATTTT
CASSPWTAGGTTDTQYF
>TRBJ1-1|TRBD1|-|TRBV29-1
TGCAGCGTTGACACAGGGGCCCGGAGGACTGAAGCTTTCTTT
CSVDTGARRTEAFF
>TRBJ2-7|-|-|TRBV7-8
TGTGCCAGCAGCTTAGGGCAGAACCCTACCTACGAGCAGTACTTC
CASSLGQNPTYEQYF
>TRBJ2-1|TRBD2|-|TRBV2
TGTGCCAGCAGTGAGATCGGAAGCCCCTTGGCGGGGGGGTACAATGAGCAGTTCTTC
CASSEIGSPLAGGYNEQFF
>TRBJ1-1|-|-|TRBV11-2
TGTGCCAGCAGCTTAGAGTCTGCAGGGTTAGGTGAAGCTTTCTTT
CASSLESAGLGEAFF
>TRBJ1-4|-|-|TRBV19
TGTGCCAGTAGTCGCCTCGAGGGGACTAATGAAAAACTGTTTTTT
CASSRLEGTNEKLFF
>TRBJ2-7|-|once|TRBV11-2
TGTGCCAGCAGCGCCTCGAGGCAGCAGTACTTC
CASSASRQQYF
>TRBJ2-1|-|once|TRBV4-1
TGCGCCAGCAGCCAAGACAGGGTTGTCCCCTACAATGAGCAGTTCTTC
CASSQDRVVPYNEQFF
>TRBJ1-5|-|once|TRBV7-6
TGTGCCAGCAGCTTTGCGGGGAATCAGCCCCAGCATTTT
CASSFAGNQPQHF
>TRBJ2-2|-|few|TRBV7-9
TGTGCCAGCAGCTTAGCGGCTGCCGGAACCGGGGAGCTGTTTTTT
CASSLAAAGTGELFF
>TRBJ1-3|-|-|TRBV2
TGTGCCAGCAGGCCTTGGGCGTCTGGAAACACCATATATTTT
CASRPWASGNTIYF
>TRBJ2-5|-|-|TRBV7-9
TGTGCCAGCAGCCCGACCAGACGACAGAAACAAGAGACCCAGTACTTC
CASSPTRRQKQETQYF
>TRBJ1-1|-|few|TRBV6-5
TGTGCCAGCAGTTCGACAGTGAACACTGAAGCTTTCTTT
CASSSTVNTEAFF
>TRBJ2-6|-|-|TRBV2
TGTGCCACATCAACCGGGACGCAGAACTCTGGGGCCAACGTCCTGACTTTC
CATSTGTQNSGANVLTF
>TRBJ1-4|TRBD1|-|TRBV19
TGTGCCAGTAGCCCCAGGGGGCGAGAAAAACTGTTTTTT
CASSPRGREKLFF
>TRBJ1-1|-|few|TRBV30
TGTGCCTGGATGCAATTGAACACTGAAGCTTTCTTT
CAWMQLNTEAFF
>TRBJ1-6|TRBD1|-|TRBV6-1
TGTGCCAGCAGTGCCTGGGTAGGGACAGGGGGTTCACCCCTCCACTTT
CASSAWVGTGGSPLHF
>TRBJ2-7|-|-|TRBV6-1
TGTGCCAGCAGTCGGAACGGACGGGAGGAGCAGTACTTC
CASSRNGREEQYF
>TRBJ2-1|TRBD2|-|TRBV9
TGTGCCAGCAGCGTAGGGGCGGGGGGACTTTTTTACAATGAGCAGTTCTTC
CASSVGAGGLFYNEQFF
>TRBJ2-3|-|-|TRBV6-5
TGTGCCAGCAGTGAAGGGAAAGATACGCAGTATTTT
CASSEGKDTQYF
>TRBJ1-3|-|-|TRBV4-3
TGCGCCAGCAGCCACTTCTTTACAGGGTCTGGAAACACCATATATTTT
CASSHFFTGSGNTIYF
>TRBJ2-3|-|-|TRBV4-1
TGCGCCAGCAGCCACCCGGGACTTCGCACAGATACGCAGTATTTT
CASSHPGLRTDTQYF
>TRBJ1-6|-|-|TRBV25-1
TGTGCCAGCAGTGAATTGTGGGAATCTAATTCACCCCTCCACTTT
CASSELWESNSPLHF
>TRBJ2-7|TRBD1|-|TRBV2
TGTGCCAGCAGTGATCAGGGGGCAAGCGGCAGGAACGAGCAGTACTTC
CASSDQGASGRNEQYF
>TRBJ1-2|TRBD1|-|TRBV25-1
TGTGCCAGCAGTCCCTTGGGACAGGGGGCTACCTTCTATGGCTACACCTTC
CASSPLGQGATFYGYTF
>TRBJ2-3|-|-|TRBV25-1
TGTGCCAGCAGTGAAACGGGGGAGAGCACAGATACGCAGTATTTT
CASSETGESTDTQYF
>TRBJ1-2|-|-|TRBV4-2
TGTGCCAGCAGCCAACCACAGGGTGGGGGCTATGGCTACACCTTC
CASSQPQGGGYGYTF
>TRBJ1-1|-|-|TRBV5-1
TGCGCCAGCAGCTTGGCCCACAGTGGAGGTATGAACACTGAAGCTTTCTTT
CASSLAHSGGMNTEAFF
>TRBJ1-2|TRBD1|-|TRBV2
TGTGCCAGCAGGGACAGGGGCATAAACTATGGCTACACCTTC
CASRDRGINYGYTF